This T cell receptor beta chain was captured in a study of beta chain features in type 1 diabetes (dated by TCRdb to the late 2010s). Regarding the research as a whole: Mean age, gender distribution, total cell number and subset yield were not different between patients and healthy donors. A total of around 110,000,000 sorted cells were examined across all samples, and RNA yield correlated strongly with the number of cells per subset. In the study, recently diagnosed type 1 diabetes patients and matched healthy donors were compared on the TCRB repertoires of their sorted circulating CD4+ T cell subsets. Regulatory and stem cell-like memory subsets were isolated from only 8 patients and 8 healthy donors, whereas naive and central memory subsets came from all 30 or so donors.

The High Capacity cDNA Reverse Transcription Kit was used to reverse transcribe all of the isolated RNA, meaning that expressed TCRB transcripts were what got sequenced. Deep immunoSEQ sequencing was applied to naive, central memory and regulatory T cell samples, giving an average of about 3.7 million total reads per sample. After sorted cells were lysed in RLT buffer, RNA was extracted with DNase-treated RNeasy Micro or Mini kits, with the choice depending on cell number. Each cell subset was processed separately to prevent cross-contamination, with patient and healthy donor samples processed together. TCRB sequences were amplified from cDNA with the immunoSEQ multiplex PCR, producing 87-bp fragments spanning the CDR3 region. The amplicons were sequenced using the Illumina HiSeq platform. The paper's data handling went like this. PCR bias was corrected computationally using synthetic template baselines, and reads within Hamming distance 2 were collapsed, with unmergeable singletons discarded. By aligning reads against IMGT, V, D and J genes, CDR3 length, and insertions or deletions at six rearrangement sites were assigned. Clonotype counts were normalized to sorted cell number within each subset before computing true diversity and Gini coefficients with the tcR R package. The overlap coefficient, calculated on TCRB nucleotide sequences, was used to quantify repertoire sharing. As a proxy for the pre-selection repertoire, out-of-frame TCRB sequences from naive cells were analyzed. TCRdb provides this immuneACCESS table in a form limited to in-frame rearrangements. Some clones are lacking; in checked studies, under half of them reflect an unresolved V gene, and why the rest are absent is not known. That table gives V, J and clone size, and the DNA gave D and trimming. The sample profile shows about 160,000 clones; roughly 60% of them were found once. About 0.091% of the sample is in the top ten clones.

CDR1 and CDR2 (GTSNPN, SVGIG) derive from the germline V gene (reference sequence). From its cysteine to its phenylalanine, the CDR3 spans 15 amino acids. CDR3 DNA is the only sequence kept; it has 45 bases, read in frame from the first base. Relative to germline, V is 1 base shorter and J is 1 base shorter, with 13 bases between their ends. This clone was observed a handful of times. No cognate antigen has been identified for it. Base qualities are missing; no much larger clone stands one base away. From each donor, a single peripheral blood sample of approximately 0.11 L on average was drawn into heparinised tubes. A BD FACSAria II was used to sort naive, central memory, regulatory and stem cell-like memory CD4+ T cells with a panel that included CD45RO, CCR7, CD25, CD127, CD95 and CD27. A purity above 98% was achieved for all sorted populations. PBMCs were isolated immediately by Lymphoprep density gradient centrifugation and stained directly without culture. So that batch effects would be minimized, each experiment stained and sorted samples in pairs, pairing one healthy donor with one patient.

What the work shows at the level of the full study, not this receptor alone: Because small numbers of individuals were included in the HLA sub-analyses, any influence of HLA type on TCRB rearrangement was left unresolved. Naive, central memory and regulatory TCRB repertoires appeared to be more alike among patients than among healthy donors. Type 1 diabetes patients showed a moderate but significant shortening of TCRB CDR3 length in all four CD4+ subsets. PCR might favor shorter templates, but patient and control samples were amplified and corrected together, so any skew would affect both groups equally. Patients with type 1 diabetes made fewer insertions and deleted more nucleotides at VDJ recombination sites, implying thymic rearrangement abnormalities. Because cDNA rather than genomic DNA was sequenced, highly expressing activated cells could have been over-represented, although no difference in activation and CD3 levels was found between groups.

The sequence was obtained from a man aged 25-45 years with type 1 diabetes. The rearranged chain carries TRBV30 and TRBJ1-2, with TRBD1 tentatively as D gene (6 bases match). Sequencing input: naive CD4+ T cells from blood. This sample's cell subset or site label indicates: true naive CD4+ T cells. In nucleotides, the sequence is TGTGCCTGGAGTGGCCGAAGGACAGATAACTATGGCTACACCTTC. This yields the protein CAWSGRRTDNYGYTF.